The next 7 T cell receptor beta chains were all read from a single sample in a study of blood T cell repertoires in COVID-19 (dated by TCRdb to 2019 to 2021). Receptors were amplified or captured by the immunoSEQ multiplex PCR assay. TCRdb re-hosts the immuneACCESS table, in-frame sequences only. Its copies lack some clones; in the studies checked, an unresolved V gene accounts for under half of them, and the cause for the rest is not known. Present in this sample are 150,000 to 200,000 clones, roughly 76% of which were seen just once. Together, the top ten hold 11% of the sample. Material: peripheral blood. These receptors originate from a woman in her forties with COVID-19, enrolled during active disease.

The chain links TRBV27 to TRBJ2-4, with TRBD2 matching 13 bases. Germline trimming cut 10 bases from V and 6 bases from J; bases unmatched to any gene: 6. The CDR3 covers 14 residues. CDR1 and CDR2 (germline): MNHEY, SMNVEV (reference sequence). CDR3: CATRLAGGGNIQYF. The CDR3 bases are TGTGCCACAAGACTAGCGGGGGGCGGAAACATTCAGTACTTC.

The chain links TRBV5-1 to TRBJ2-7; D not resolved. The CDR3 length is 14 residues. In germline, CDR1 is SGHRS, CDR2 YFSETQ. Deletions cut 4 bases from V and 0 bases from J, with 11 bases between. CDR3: CASSTNSLSYEQYF. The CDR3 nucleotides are TGCGCCAGCAGCACGAACAGCCTCTCCTACGAGCAGTACTTC.

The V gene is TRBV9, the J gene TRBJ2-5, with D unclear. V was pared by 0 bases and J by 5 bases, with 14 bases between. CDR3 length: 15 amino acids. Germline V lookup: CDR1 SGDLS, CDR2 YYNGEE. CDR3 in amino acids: CASSVGASHAETQYF. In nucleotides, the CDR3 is TGTGCCAGCAGCGTAGGAGCCTCCCATGCGGAGACCCAGTACTTC.

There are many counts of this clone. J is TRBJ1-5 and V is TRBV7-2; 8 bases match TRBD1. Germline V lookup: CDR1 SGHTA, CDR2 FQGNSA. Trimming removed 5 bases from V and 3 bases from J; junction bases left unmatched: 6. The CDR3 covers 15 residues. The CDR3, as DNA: TGTGCCAGCAGCCCACAGACAGGGGTCAATCAGCCCCAGCATTTT. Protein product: CASSPQTGVNQPQHF.

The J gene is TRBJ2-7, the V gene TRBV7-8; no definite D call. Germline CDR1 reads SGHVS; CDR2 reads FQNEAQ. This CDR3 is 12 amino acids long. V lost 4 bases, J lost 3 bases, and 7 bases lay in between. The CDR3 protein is CASSSQVYEQYF. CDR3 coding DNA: TGTGCCAGCAGCTCTCAGGTCTACGAGCAGTACTTC.

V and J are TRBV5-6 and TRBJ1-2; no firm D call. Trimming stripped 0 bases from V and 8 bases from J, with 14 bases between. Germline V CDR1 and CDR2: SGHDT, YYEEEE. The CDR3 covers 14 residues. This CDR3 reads CASSLAPPGGGYTF. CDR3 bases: TGTGCCAGCAGCTTGGCCCCCCCGGGTGGGGGCTACACCTTC.

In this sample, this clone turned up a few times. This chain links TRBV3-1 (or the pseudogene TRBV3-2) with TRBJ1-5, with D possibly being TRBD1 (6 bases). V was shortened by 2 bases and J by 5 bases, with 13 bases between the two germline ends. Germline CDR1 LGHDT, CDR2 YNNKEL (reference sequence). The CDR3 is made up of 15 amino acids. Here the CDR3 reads CASSQTGMRDQPQHF. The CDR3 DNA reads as TGTGCCAGCAGCCAAACAGGGATGAGGGATCAGCCCCAGCATTTT.